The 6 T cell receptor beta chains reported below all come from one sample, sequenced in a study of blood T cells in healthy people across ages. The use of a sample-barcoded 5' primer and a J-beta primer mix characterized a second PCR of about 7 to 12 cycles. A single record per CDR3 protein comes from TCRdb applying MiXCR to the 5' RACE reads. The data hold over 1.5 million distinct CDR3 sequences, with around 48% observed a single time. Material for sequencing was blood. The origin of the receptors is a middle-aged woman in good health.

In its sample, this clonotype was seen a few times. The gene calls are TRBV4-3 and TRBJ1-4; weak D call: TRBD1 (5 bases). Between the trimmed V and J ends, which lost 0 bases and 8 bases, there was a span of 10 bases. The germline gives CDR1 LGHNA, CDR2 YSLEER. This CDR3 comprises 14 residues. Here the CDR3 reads CASSQEGLTEKLFF. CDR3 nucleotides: TGCGCCAGCAGCCAAGAGGGACTGACCGAAAAACTGTTTTTT.

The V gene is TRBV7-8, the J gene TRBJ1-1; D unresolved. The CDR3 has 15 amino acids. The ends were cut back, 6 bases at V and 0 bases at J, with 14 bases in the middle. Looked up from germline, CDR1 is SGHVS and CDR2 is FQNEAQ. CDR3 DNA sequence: TGTGCCAGCAGTTCCACGGGAGGTTTGAACACTGAAGCTTTCTTT. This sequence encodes CASSSTGGLNTEAFF.

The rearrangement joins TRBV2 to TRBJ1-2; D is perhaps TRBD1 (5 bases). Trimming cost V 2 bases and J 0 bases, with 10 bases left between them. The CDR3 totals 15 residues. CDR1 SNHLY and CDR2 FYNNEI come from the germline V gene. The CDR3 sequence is CASSELSGANYGYTF. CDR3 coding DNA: TGTGCCAGCAGTGAACTGTCGGGGGCTAACTATGGCTACACCTTC.

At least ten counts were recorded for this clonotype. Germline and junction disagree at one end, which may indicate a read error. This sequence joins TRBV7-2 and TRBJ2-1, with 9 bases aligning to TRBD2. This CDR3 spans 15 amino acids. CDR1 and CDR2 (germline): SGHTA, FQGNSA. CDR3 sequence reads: CASSLASGAYNEQFF. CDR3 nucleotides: TGCGCCAGCAGCTTGGCTAGCGGGGCCTACAATGAGCAGTTCTTC.

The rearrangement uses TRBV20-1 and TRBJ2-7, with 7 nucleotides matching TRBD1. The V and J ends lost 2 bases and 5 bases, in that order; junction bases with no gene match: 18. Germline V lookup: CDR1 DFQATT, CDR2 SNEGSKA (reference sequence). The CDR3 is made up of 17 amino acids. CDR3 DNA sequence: TGCAGTGCTAGACGATGGAATGATGAGACAGGGCTCAACGAGCAGTACTTC. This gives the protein CSARRWNDETGLNEQYF.

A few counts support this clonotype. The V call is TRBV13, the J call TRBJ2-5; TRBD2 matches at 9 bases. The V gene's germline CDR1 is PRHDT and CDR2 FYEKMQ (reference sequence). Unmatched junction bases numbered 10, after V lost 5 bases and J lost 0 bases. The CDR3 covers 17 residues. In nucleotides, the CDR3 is TGTGCCAGCAGCCTGGGGCTAGCGGGGAACTACCAAGAGACCCAGTACTTC. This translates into CASSLGLAGNYQETQYF.